This T cell receptor beta chain was recovered during a study of blood T cell repertoires in COVID-19. Study-wide context: Both acute and convalescent COVID-19 samples were obtained from the United States, Italy and Spain. The analysed material was cDNA or gDNA that came from T cells, B-cell-depleted T cells, or PBMCs.

The V and J ends lost 6 bases and 0 bases respectively, with 18 bases between them. This CDR3 spans 16 amino acids. The V gene's germline CDR1 is SQVTM and CDR2 ANQGSEA. In the source study's methods: Nucleated cell number was recorded as an estimate derived from reference gene primer amplification. The table came from immunoSEQ multiplex PCR; TCRdb's copy has only in-frame clones and leaves some out. That table supplies the V and J calls and clone size; D and trimming were determined from the DNA. This sample has 380,000 or so clones, with 89% found just once. The chain couples TRBV29-1 to TRBJ2-1; D possibly corresponds to TRBD2 (6 bases). This TCR was recovered from a man between 40 and 49 years old with acute or convalescent COVID-19. Sequenced: peripheral blood. The CDR3 coding sequence is TGCAGCGTCCACCCTGCGGGGACGATCTCCTACAATGAGCAGTTCTTC. Translated, it gives CSVHPAGTISYNEQFF.